A selection of T cell receptor beta chains follows, all from one sample in a study of blood T cells in healthy people across ages. Using its own MiXCR run on the 5' RACE reads, TCRdb lists one record per CDR3 protein. The data show around 520,000 distinct CDR3 sequences, about a quarter seen once. These data also formed part of another study, on T cells of mothers and their children.

The sample consisted of blood. The source of these receptors is a boy between 2 and 10 years old in good health. The CDR3 runs from the conserved cysteine through the conserved F or W. A D gene is named only where the DNA matches it firmly. Only some rows state a clone size, as once, few, many or a class for expanded clones.

J gene | D gene | clone size | V gene | CDR3 DNA | CDR3 protein
TRBJ2-6 | . | . | TRBV10-3 | TGTGCCATCAGTGAGGCAGGGGCTGGGGCCAACGTCCTGACTTTC | CAISEAGAGANVLTF
TRBJ2-7 | . | . | TRBV6-5 | TGTGCCAGCAGCCCCAAGGGGTTCGAGCAGTACTTC | CASSPKGFEQYF
TRBJ1-2 | . | few | TRBV29-1 | TGCAGCGTTGAAGGCTACAGGAGAGATGGCTACACCTTC | CSVEGYRRDGYTF
TRBJ1-6 | . | few | TRBV30 | TGTGCCTGGAGTTCAAGAGGGGCCGATTCACCCCTCCACTTT | CAWSSRGADSPLHF
TRBJ2-5 | . | . | TRBV5-1 | TGCGCCAGCAGCTTGGTCGCATCCGCCATCTACTTC | CASSLVASAIYF
TRBJ2-3 | TRBD2 | . | TRBV29-1 | TGCAGCGTTGAGAGCACTAGCGTTTCGGATACGCAGTATTTT | CSVESTSVSDTQYF
TRBJ2-2 | . | . | TRBV20-1 | TGCAGTGCTATAGCCGCCGGGGAGCTGTTTTTT | CSAIAAGELFF
TRBJ1-1 | TRBD1 | . | TRBV29-1 | TGCAGCGTTGCTGGGACAGGGATTGAAGCTTTCTTT | CSVAGTGIEAFF
TRBJ2-7 | TRBD1 | . | TRBV29-1 | TGCAGCGTGGGGACAGGGCCCTACGAGCAGTACTTC | CSVGTGPYEQYF
TRBJ2-7 | . | few | TRBV6-5 | TGTGCCAGCGCATTGACCCCCTACGAGCAGTACTTC | CASALTPYEQYF
TRBJ2-1 | . | few | TRBV7-9 | TGTGCCAGCAGCGCAATGGGGACTTTGAATGAGCAGTTCTTC | CASSAMGTLNEQFF
TRBJ2-1 | . | . | TRBV3-1 | TGTGCCAGCAGCCAAGGGCTGGGTGAGCAGTTCTTC | CASSQGLGEQFF
TRBJ1-5 | . | . | TRBV11-2 | TGTGCCAGCAGCTTAGATCGAGGTGCCCAGCCCCAGCATTTT | CASSLDRGAQPQHF
TRBJ2-7 | TRBD1 | few | TRBV29-1 | TGCAGCGTTGAAGATCTAGGGGACAGGAACGAGCAGTACTTC | CSVEDLGDRNEQYF
TRBJ2-5 | . | few | TRBV20-1 | TGCAGTGCGCCCGTGCAGGGCCAAGAGACCCAGTACTTC | CSAPVQGQETQYF
TRBJ2-2 | TRBD2 | . | TRBV5-1 | TGCGCCAGCAGCTTTACTAGCGGGATTGGCGGGGAGCTGTTTTTT | CASSFTSGIGGELFF
TRBJ1-4 | TRBD1 | few | TRBV7-2 | TGTGCCAGCAGCAAGGGCGGGACAGGGGATGAAAAACTGTTTTTT | CASSKGGTGDEKLFF
TRBJ2-2 | . | . | TRBV2 | TGTGCCAGCACGGGTTCACATTTTACCGGGGAGCTGTTTTTT | CASTGSHFTGELFF
TRBJ2-1 | TRBD2 | few | TRBV18 | TGTGCCAGCTCACTAGGGCTAGCGGGAGGACCGAGCTCCTACAATGAGCAGTTCTTC | CASSLGLAGGPSSYNEQFF
TRBJ1-3 | . | many | TRBV2 | TGTGCCAGCAGAGGACAGCTGATTGGAAACACCATATATTTT | CASRGQLIGNTIYF
TRBJ1-1 | . | many | TRBV10-3 | TGTGCCATCAGGATTTCAAATGGGGACACTGAAGCTTTCTTT | CAIRISNGDTEAFF
TRBJ2-7 | . | . | TRBV30 | TGTGCCTGGAGTAGCGGCCCCCACGAGCAGTACTTC | CAWSSGPHEQYF
TRBJ2-1 | TRBD2 | . | TRBV4-3 | TGCGCCAGCAGCCAAGTGGCAGCGGGAGGATGGAATGAGCAGTTCTTC | CASSQVAAGGWNEQFF
TRBJ2-7 | . | . | TRBV6-5 | TGTGCCAGCAGTTGGGAGAGTAGATCGAGCGAGCAGTACTTC | CASSWESRSSEQYF
TRBJ2-7 | TRBD1 | . | TRBV3-1 | TGTGCCAGCAGGGGACAGGGGGGCTACGAGCAGTACTTC | CASRGQGGYEQYF
TRBJ2-5 | . | . | TRBV14 | TGTGCCAGCAGCCAAAACAGGGCGCAAGAGACCCAGTACTTC | CASSQNRAQETQYF
TRBJ1-1 | . | . | TRBV29-1 | TGCAGCCTCGAGTCTGAGAGTACTGAAGCTTTCTTT | CSLESESTEAFF
TRBJ1-4 | . | . | TRBV20-1 | TGCAGTGCTAGAGAGGGAGGCTTGGGGGGATATGAAAAACTGTTTTTT | CSAREGGLGGYEKLFF
TRBJ1-2 | . | . | TRBV7-8 | TGTGCCAGCAGCTTAGGGGCGGTCGAGAGGGCTAACTATGGCTACACCTTC | CASSLGAVERANYGYTF
TRBJ2-3 | TRBD2 | many | TRBV20-1 | TGCAGTGCTAGTCATACTAGCGGGAGGGCCATAGATACGCAGTATTTT | CSASHTSGRAIDTQYF
TRBJ1-5 | . | . | TRBV7-9 | TGTGCCAGCAGCTTGGGGCGCCTTGGGCCCCAGCATTTT | CASSLGRLGPQHF
TRBJ1-2 | . | . | TRBV5-1 | TGCGCCAGCAGCCTCACCGTCCCGGGACCCAACTATGGCTACACCTTC | CASSLTVPGPNYGYTF
TRBJ1-2 | TRBD1 | . | TRBV7-9 | TGTGCCAGCAGCCTTTGGGACAGTACTAACTATGGCTACACCTTC | CASSLWDSTNYGYTF
TRBJ2-1 | . | . | TRBV6-1 | TGTGCCAGTGCGCCCCCCGGGACGATCTATGAGCAGTTCTTC | CASAPPGTIYEQFF
TRBJ1-1 | . | few | TRBV20-1 | TGCAGCACCGGGGGGCGGTCGAACACTGAAGCTTTCTTT | CSTGGRSNTEAFF
TRBJ1-1 | TRBD1 | few | TRBV7-2 | TGTGCCAGCTGCATCGACAGGGGGTGGATGAACACTGAAGCTTTCTTT | CASCIDRGWMNTEAFF
TRBJ1-2 | TRBD1 | . | TRBV5-1 | TGCGCCAGCAGCTCATACGGGACAGGGGACGGCTACACCTTC | CASSSYGTGDGYTF
TRBJ2-3 | . | few | TRBV12-3/TRBV12-4 | TGTGCCAGTAGGGGGGAAGACACAGATACGCAGTATTTT | CASRGEDTDTQYF
TRBJ2-1 | . | . | TRBV5-1 | TGCGCCAGCAGCTTCTTCACGGATGAGCAGTTCTTC | CASSFFTDEQFF
TRBJ1-5 | . | . | TRBV2 | TGTGCCAGCAGTGAAGAGGGTAGCTTAAGTAGCAATCAGCCCCAGCATTTT | CASSEEGSLSSNQPQHF
TRBJ1-3 | TRBD1 | . | TRBV2 | TGTGCCAGCAGTGACCCCTGGGACAGCCGAAACACCATATATTTT | CASSDPWDSRNTIYF
TRBJ1-2 | TRBD1 | many | TRBV9 | TGTGCCAGCAGCGCGGGGACAGGGTACGGCTACACCTTC | CASSAGTGYGYTF
TRBJ1-4 | . | . | TRBV27 | TGTGCCAGCAGTTCTAATTCCGGGATCAATGAAAAACTGTTTTTT | CASSSNSGINEKLFF
TRBJ1-1 | . | . | TRBV6-6 | TGTGCCAGCAGTTACTCCCAGGGCGTCACTGAAGCTTTCTTT | CASSYSQGVTEAFF
TRBJ2-5 | . | few | TRBV5-1 | TGCGCCAGCAGCTTGGGTACAGCCCCCGTCGATTCGTACCAAGAGACCCAGTACTTC | CASSLGTAPVDSYQETQYF
TRBJ2-5 | TRBD2 | many | TRBV6-2/TRBV6-3 | TGTGCCAGCAGTTCCCCGGGAGGGGAAGAGACCCAGTACTTC | CASSSPGGEETQYF